These 11 T cell receptor beta chains share one sample of origin, sequenced in a study of cytomegalovirus exposure and HLA in healthy donors. Amplification used 60 Vbeta primers and 13 Jbeta primers. TCRdb keeps only in-frame clones here, not all; method: immunoSEQ multiplex PCR. The sample data list 150,000 to 200,000 clones. Source material: PBMCs. The receptors here all came from a woman under 30 in good health and CMV-seropositive.

The chain employs TRBV29-1 and TRBJ2-3; the match to TRBD2 covers 10 bases. This CDR3 region has 15 residues. CDR1 and CDR2 (germline): SQVTM, ANQGSEA. With 3 bases clipped from V and 5 bases from J, the junction kept 8 bases outside the gene matches. The CDR3 spells CSVDLSGRGQDTQYF. DNA of the CDR3: TGCAGCGTTGACCTGAGCGGGAGGGGGCAAGATACGCAGTATTTT.

The chain is built from TRBV7-9 and TRBJ2-1, with 10 bases aligning to TRBD2. V lost 4 bases and J lost 9; bases outside the gene matches: 9. The V gene's germline CDR1 is SEHNR and CDR2 FQNEAQ (reference sequence). The CDR3 is 15 amino acids. CDR3: CASSYSRLAGGEQFF. CDR3 sequence (DNA): TGTGCCAGCAGCTACAGTCGACTAGCGGGCGGTGAGCAGTTCTTC.

The chain is built from TRBV6-5 and TRBJ1-2; tentative D call: TRBD1 (5 bases). V was trimmed by 2 bases and J by 3 bases, leaving 16 bases between them. The CDR3 has 16 amino acids. Germline V CDR1 and CDR2: MNHEY, SVGAGI. In DNA form, the CDR3 reads TGTGCCAGCAGTTACGAAGGGGCCTCCTTCGACTATGGCTACACCTTC. As protein: CASSYEGASFDYGYTF.

The CDR3 loop reads CASSPRGQGVGDEQFF. DNA of the CDR3: TGTGCCAGCAGCCCCCGCGGGCAGGGGGTAGGGGATGAGCAGTTCTTC. This chain links TRBV5-6 with TRBJ2-1, with TRBD1 matching over 7 bases. This CDR3 is built from 16 residues. Germline loops: CDR1 SGHDT, CDR2 YYEEEE. V gave up 4 bases and J gave up 8 bases; unmatched junction bases: 15.

The CDR3 DNA is TGTGCCAGCAGCTCGAGGACAGATATTGAAGCTTTCTTT. Translation: CASSSRTDIEAFF. This sequence joins TRBV5-6 and TRBJ1-1; the D gene is possibly TRBD1 (6 bases). The CDR3 runs to 13 residues. V was cut by 3 bases and J by 7 bases, with 13 bases left in between. Germline V gene lookup returns CDR1 SGHDT and CDR2 YYEEEE.

The CDR3 region is CASSIATAYGYTF. The CDR3 DNA is TGTGCCAGTAGTATAGCGACAGCCTATGGCTACACCTTC. The rearrangement uses TRBV19 and TRBJ1-2; weak D call: TRBD1 (5 bases). The CDR3 runs to 13 residues. Germline-derived CDR1 and CDR2 are LNHDA and SQIVND (reference sequence). V dropped 1 base and J dropped 4 bases, with 7 bases sitting between them.

V usage is TRBV5-1 and J usage is TRBJ1-2; 7 nucleotides agree with TRBD1. CDR1 and CDR2 (germline): SGHRS, YFSETQ. V lost 3 bases and J lost 0; bases outside the gene matches: 5. The CDR3 consists of 15 residues. Written as DNA, the CDR3 is TGCGCCAGCAGCTGGGGGACAGCTGCTAACTATGGCTACACCTTC. It translates to CASSWGTAANYGYTF.

This chain uses TRBV5-1 with TRBJ2-1; D is perhaps TRBD2 (6 bases). CDR1 and CDR2 (germline): SGHRS, YFSETQ. V lost 0 bases and J lost 3, with 7 bases in between. The CDR3 runs to 14 residues. The CDR3 here is CASSLGGDYNEQFF. The CDR3 DNA reads TGCGCCAGCAGCTTGGGGGGGGACTACAATGAGCAGTTCTTC.

The CDR3 sequence is CASSRGDTIYF. The CDR3 bases are TGTGCCAGCAGTAGGGGCGACACCATATATTTT. This chain links TRBV9 with TRBJ1-3, with D possibly being TRBD1 (5 bases). V was pared by 5 bases and J by 8 bases, with 8 bases between. The V gene's germline CDR1 is SGDLS and CDR2 YYNGEE. The CDR3 totals 11 residues.

This rearrangement joins TRBV6-4 to TRBJ2-1; possibly TRBD2 for D (6 bases). Between the trimmed V and J ends, which lost 7 bases and 0 bases, there was a span of 16 bases. CDR3 length equals 16 residues. Looked up from germline, CDR1 is MRHNA and CDR2 is SNTAGT. The CDR3 nucleotides are TGTGCCAGCAAGTTTGAAGGCGGGGACTCCTACAATGAGCAGTTCTTC. It encodes CASKFEGGDSYNEQFF.

DNA of the CDR3: TGCGCCAGCAGTCCTACAGGGGAAAACTATGGCTACACCTTC. Its translation: CASSPTGENYGYTF. The gene calls are TRBV4-3 and TRBJ1-2; 7 bases match TRBD1. With 6 bases clipped from V and 2 bases from J, the junction kept 6 bases outside the gene matches. The CDR3 extends over 14 amino acids. Germline assignment: CDR1 LGHNA and CDR2 YSLEER.